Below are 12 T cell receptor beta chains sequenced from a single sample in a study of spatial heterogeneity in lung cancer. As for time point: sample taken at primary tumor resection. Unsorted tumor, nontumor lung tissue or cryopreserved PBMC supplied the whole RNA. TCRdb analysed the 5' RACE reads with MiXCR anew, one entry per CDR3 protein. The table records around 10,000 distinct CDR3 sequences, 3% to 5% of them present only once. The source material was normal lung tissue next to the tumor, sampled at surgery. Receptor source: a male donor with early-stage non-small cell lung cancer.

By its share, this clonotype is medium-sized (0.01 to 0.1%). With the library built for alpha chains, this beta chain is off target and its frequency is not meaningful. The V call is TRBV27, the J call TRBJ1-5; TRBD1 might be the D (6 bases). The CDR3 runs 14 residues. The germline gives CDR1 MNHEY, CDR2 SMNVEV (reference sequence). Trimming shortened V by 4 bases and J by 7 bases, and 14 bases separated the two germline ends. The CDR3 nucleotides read TGTGCCAGCAGTTGGGCAGGGGATGGGCAGCCCCAGCATTTT. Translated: CASSWAGDGQPQHF.

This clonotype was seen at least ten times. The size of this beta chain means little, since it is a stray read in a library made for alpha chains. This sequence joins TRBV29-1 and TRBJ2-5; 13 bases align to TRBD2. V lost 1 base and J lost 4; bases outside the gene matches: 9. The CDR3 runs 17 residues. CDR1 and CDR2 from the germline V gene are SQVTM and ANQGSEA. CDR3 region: CSVEAYWTSGSGETQYF. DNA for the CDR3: TGCAGCGTTGAAGCCTACTGGACTAGCGGGAGCGGAGAGACCCAGTACTTC. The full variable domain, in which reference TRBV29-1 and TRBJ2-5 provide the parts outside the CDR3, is SAVISQKPSRDICQRGTSLTIQCQVDSQVTMMFWYRQQPGQSLTLIATANQGSEATYESGFVIDKFPISRPNLTFSTLTVSNMSPEDSSIYLCSVEAYWTSGSGETQYFGPGTRLLVL.

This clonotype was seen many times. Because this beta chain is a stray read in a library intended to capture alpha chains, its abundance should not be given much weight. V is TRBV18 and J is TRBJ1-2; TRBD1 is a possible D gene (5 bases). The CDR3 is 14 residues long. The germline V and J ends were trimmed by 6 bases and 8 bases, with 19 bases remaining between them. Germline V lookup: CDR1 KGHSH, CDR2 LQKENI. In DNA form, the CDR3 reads TGTGCCAGCTCCCCAACCCGGGACGTCGGGGGCTACACCTTC. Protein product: CASSPTRDVGGYTF.

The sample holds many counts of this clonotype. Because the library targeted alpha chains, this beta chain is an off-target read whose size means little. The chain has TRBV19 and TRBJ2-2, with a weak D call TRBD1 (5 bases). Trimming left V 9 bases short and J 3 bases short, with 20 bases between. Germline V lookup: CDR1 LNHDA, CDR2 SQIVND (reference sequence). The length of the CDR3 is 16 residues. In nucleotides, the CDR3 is TGTGCCAGCGCTAGAAAGGCAGGGCAGGACACCGGGGAGCTGTTTTTT. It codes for CASARKAGQDTGELFF. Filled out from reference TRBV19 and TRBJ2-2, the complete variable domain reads DGGITQSPKYLFRKEGQNVTLSCEQNLNHDAMYWYRQDPGQGLRLIYYSQIVNDFQKGDIAEGYSVSREKKESFPLTVTSAQKNPTAFYLCASARKAGQDTGELFFGEGSRLTVL.

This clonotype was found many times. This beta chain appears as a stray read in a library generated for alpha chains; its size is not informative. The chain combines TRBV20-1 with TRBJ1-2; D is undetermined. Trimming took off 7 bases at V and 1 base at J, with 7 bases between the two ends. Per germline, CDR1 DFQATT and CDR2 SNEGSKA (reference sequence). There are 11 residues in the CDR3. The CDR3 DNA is TGCAGTGTCGTTGATAACTATGGCTACACCTTC. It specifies CSVVDNYGYTF.

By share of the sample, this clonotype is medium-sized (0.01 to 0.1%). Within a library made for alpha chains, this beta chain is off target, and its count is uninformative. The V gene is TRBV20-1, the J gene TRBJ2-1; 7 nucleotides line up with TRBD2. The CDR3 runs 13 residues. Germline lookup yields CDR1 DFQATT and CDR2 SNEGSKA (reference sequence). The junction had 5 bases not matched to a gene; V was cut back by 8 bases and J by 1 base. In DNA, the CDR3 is TGCAGTTCCCTAGCGGAGTCCTACAATGAGCAGTTCTTC. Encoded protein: CSSLAESYNEQFF.

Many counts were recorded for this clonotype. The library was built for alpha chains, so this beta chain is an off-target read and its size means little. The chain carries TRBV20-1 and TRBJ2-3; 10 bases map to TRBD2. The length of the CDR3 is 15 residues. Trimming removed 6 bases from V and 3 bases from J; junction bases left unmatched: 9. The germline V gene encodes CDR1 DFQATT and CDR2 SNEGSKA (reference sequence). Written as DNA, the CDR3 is TGCAGTGCCTCCGTGACTAGCGGGCCTACAGATACGCAGTATTTT. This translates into CSASVTSGPTDTQYF.

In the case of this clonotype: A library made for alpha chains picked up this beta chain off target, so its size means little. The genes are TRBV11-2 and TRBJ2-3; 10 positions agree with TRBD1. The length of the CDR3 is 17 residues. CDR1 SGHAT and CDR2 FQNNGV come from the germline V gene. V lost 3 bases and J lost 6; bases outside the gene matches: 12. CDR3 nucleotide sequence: TGTGCCAGCAGCTTCCGCCGGGACAGGGGAAGATATGATACGCAGTATTTT. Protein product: CASSFRRDRGRYDTQYF.

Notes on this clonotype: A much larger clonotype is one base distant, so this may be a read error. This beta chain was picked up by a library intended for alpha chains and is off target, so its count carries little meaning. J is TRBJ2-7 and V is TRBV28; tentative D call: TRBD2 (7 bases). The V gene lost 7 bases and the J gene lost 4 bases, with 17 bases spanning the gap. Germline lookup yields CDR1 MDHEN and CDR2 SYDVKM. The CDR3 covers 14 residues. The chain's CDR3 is CASNFKEGGYEQYF. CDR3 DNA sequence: TGTGCCAGCAATTTCAAAGAGGGGGGGTACGAGCAGTACTTC.

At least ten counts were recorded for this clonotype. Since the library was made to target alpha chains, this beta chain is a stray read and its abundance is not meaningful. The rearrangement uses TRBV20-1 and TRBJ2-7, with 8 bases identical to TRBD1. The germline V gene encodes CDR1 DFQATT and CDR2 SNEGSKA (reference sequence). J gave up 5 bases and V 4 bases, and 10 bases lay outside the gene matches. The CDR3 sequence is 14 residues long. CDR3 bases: TGCAGTGCTAAGGATCTTGGACAGGGCCACGAGCAGTACTTC. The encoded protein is CSAKDLGQGHEQYF.

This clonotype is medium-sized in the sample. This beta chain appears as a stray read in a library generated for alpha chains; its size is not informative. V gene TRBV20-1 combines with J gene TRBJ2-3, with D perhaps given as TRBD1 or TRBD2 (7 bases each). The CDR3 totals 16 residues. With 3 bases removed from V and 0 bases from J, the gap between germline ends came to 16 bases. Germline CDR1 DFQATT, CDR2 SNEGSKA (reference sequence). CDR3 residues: CSASRGRAGSTDTQYF. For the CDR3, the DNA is TGCAGTGCTAGCAGGGGGAGGGCCGGGAGCACAGATACGCAGTATTTT.

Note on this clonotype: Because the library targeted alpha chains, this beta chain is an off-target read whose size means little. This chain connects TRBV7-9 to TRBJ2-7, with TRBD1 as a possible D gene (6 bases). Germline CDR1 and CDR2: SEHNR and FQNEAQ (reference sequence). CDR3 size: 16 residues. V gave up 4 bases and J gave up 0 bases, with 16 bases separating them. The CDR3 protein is CASSYPQGQISYEQYF. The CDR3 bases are TGTGCCAGCAGCTACCCACAAGGACAGATCTCCTACGAGCAGTACTTC.